What follows are 32 T cell receptor beta chains derived from one specimen sequenced in a study of CD8 T cells in ankylosing spondylitis. TCRdb called the 5' RACE reads again in MiXCR, with one record for every CDR3 protein. The sample shows around 250,000 distinct CDR3 sequences, roughly 32% of them seen only once. Sequenced: blood, either unsorted or a sorted T cell fraction (not recorded which). These receptors were taken from a male donor with ankylosing spondylitis or in good health (not recorded which).

V gene TRBV5-1 combines with J gene TRBJ2-7; the match to TRBD1 covers 8 bases. The CDR3 totals 18 residues. The ends lost 4 bases at V and 0 bases at J; junction bases unmatched: 15. The germline CDR1 and CDR2 sequences are SGHRS and YFSETQ. Written as DNA, the CDR3 is TGCGCCAGCAGCATAACCGGGACAGGTCTGATCAGCTCCTACGAGCAGTACTTC. Amino acids: CASSITGTGLISSYEQYF.

The chain links TRBV6-1 to TRBJ2-3; 7 nucleotides agree with TRBD2. CDR1 is MNHNS, CDR2 SASEGT, per germline. The CDR3 is 16 amino acids. V shed 6 bases and J 2 bases; nucleotides not matched to a gene: 11. CDR3 coding DNA: TGTGCCAGCAGCAGCGCAAGGGCGGGGGACACAGATACGCAGTATTTT. Translation gives CASSSARAGDTDTQYF.

V and J are TRBV7-2 and TRBJ1-1; D gene uncertain. The germline CDR1 and CDR2 sequences are SGHTA and FQGNSA. CDR3 length: 13 amino acids. Trimming stripped 1 base from V and 4 bases from J, with 7 bases between. CDR3: CASSLVGVTEAFF. The CDR3 DNA is TGTGCCAGCAGCTTAGTCGGAGTCACTGAAGCTTTCTTT.

CDR3 coding DNA: TGCAGCGTCGCCAAGGACTTCAATGAGCAGTTCTTC. Its translation: CSVAKDFNEQFF. This chain joins TRBV29-1 and TRBJ2-1, with TRBD2 as a possible D gene (5 bases). This CDR3 region has 12 residues. Looked up from germline, CDR1 is SQVTM and CDR2 is ANQGSEA. The V and J ends lost 6 bases and 6 bases respectively, with 12 bases between them.

The chain joins TRBV6-6 to TRBJ1-5, with unresolved D. The CDR3 sequence is 13 residues long. Germline assignment: CDR1 MNHNY and CDR2 SVGAGI (reference sequence). Trimming removed 3 bases from V and 3 bases from J, with 6 bases in between. In nucleotides, the CDR3 is TGTGCCAGCAGTTATGGCGACAATCAGCCCCAGCATTTT. Amino acids: CASSYGDNQPQHF.

This clonotype was counted between two and nine times. This chain's CDR3 is CSVVIPGAGELFF. As DNA, the CDR3 is TGCAGCGTTGTTATTCCGGGTGCCGGGGAGCTGTTTTTT. The chain recombines TRBV29-1 with TRBJ2-2; D call uncertain. The germline gives CDR1 SQVTM, CDR2 ANQGSEA. V was cut by 4 bases and J by 6 bases, with 12 bases left in between. This CDR3 is 13 amino acids long.

The chain recombines TRBV7-9 with TRBJ1-2, with 9 bases that match TRBD1. Per germline, CDR1 SEHNR and CDR2 FQNEAQ (reference sequence). J was trimmed by 2 bases and V by 1 base; bases with no gene match: 5. The CDR3 extends over 16 amino acids. As DNA, the CDR3 is TGTGCCAGCAGCTTAGGGGCAGGACAGGGGAACTATGGCTACACCTTC. As protein: CASSLGAGQGNYGYTF.

This chain connects TRBV7-9 to TRBJ2-3, with a weak D call TRBD1 (5 bases). The CDR3 has 16 amino acids. Trimming shortened V by 2 bases and J by 4 bases, and 16 bases separated the two germline ends. Germline CDR1 is SEHNR and CDR2 is FQNEAQ (reference sequence). The CDR3 is CASSLSPIVGPDTQYF. In DNA form, the CDR3 reads TGTGCCAGCAGCTTATCCCCTATCGTGGGGCCAGATACGCAGTATTTT.

The genes are TRBV25-1 and TRBJ2-5; D unclear. This CDR3 is built from 11 residues. The germline gives CDR1 MGHDK, CDR2 SYGVNS. V lost 7 bases, J lost 5 bases, and 8 bases lay in between. CDR3 bases: TGTGCCAGCACCGTCAGGGAGACCCAGTACTTC. It translates to CASTVRETQYF.

This clonotype is a singleton in its sample. DNA for the CDR3: TGTGCCACCAGAGCGGGTAACTCCTACAATGAGCAGTTCTTC. It encodes CATRAGNSYNEQFF. V and J are TRBV12-3 or TRBV12-4 and TRBJ2-1; D is possibly TRBD2 (6 bases). CDR3 length equals 14 residues. The V gene lost 10 bases and the J gene lost 0 bases, with 13 bases spanning the gap.

This clonotype has only a few counts. The V gene is TRBV12-3 or TRBV12-4, the J gene TRBJ2-1; D remains unclear. The CDR3 contains 20 residues. V lost 2 bases and J lost 6, with 29 bases in between. The CDR3 spells CASSLRPRFIGAATINEQFF. In nucleotides, the CDR3 is TGTGCCAGCAGTTTACGTCCCCGATTCATTGGCGCCGCGACGATCAATGAGCAGTTCTTC.

This clonotype showed up just a few times. The V call is TRBV12-3 or TRBV12-4, the J call TRBJ2-1; TRBD1 agrees at 11 bases. Trimming cost V 4 bases and J 7 bases; bases outside gene matches: 6. The length of the CDR3 is 15 residues. The CDR3 region is CASSSGTGGLNEQFF. Written as DNA, the CDR3 is TGTGCCAGCAGTTCCGGGACAGGGGGGTTAAATGAGCAGTTCTTC.

As DNA, the CDR3 is TGTGCCATCAGTGGAGGCGTTAGCGGGGAGGAACGCACAGATACGCAGTATTTT. This codes for CAISGGVSGEERTDTQYF. V is TRBV10-3 and J is TRBJ2-3; 8 bases align to TRBD2. CDR3 length: 18 residues. V shed 4 bases, J shed 1 base, and the junction held 13 bases outside the gene matches. Per the germline V gene, CDR1 is ENHRY and CDR2 is SYGVKD.

The CDR3 sequence: CAINPDIGETQYF. The CDR3 bases are TGTGCCATCAATCCCGACATTGGCGAGACCCAGTACTTC. The rearrangement links TRBV10-3 to TRBJ2-5; the D is unclear. V lost 7 bases and J 5 bases, leaving 14 bases between the germline ends. This CDR3 has 13 amino acids. Germline V lookup: CDR1 ENHRY, CDR2 SYGVKD.

The sample holds a few counts of this clonotype. The V call is TRBV20-1, the J call TRBJ2-5; either TRBD1 or TRBD2 may supply D (5 bases each). The V and J ends lost 1 base and 2 bases respectively, with 20 bases between them. The CDR3 is 17 amino acids. From germline, CDR1 is DFQATT and CDR2 SNEGSKA (reference sequence). The CDR3 is CSARVLFVKEGQETQYF. The CDR3 nucleotides read TGCAGTGCTAGAGTACTGTTCGTTAAAGAGGGGCAAGAGACCCAGTACTTC.

In DNA, the CDR3 is TGCAGTGCTTTAGGGGGTGGGAATGAGCAGTTCTTC. It is translated as CSALGGGNEQFF. The chain combines TRBV20-1 with TRBJ2-1; D may be TRBD1 (6 bases). The CDR3 totals 12 residues. Trimming shortened V by 5 bases and J by 7 bases, and 12 bases separated the two germline ends. The germline gives CDR1 DFQATT, CDR2 SNEGSKA (reference sequence).

V gene TRBV6-5 combines with J gene TRBJ1-6; D uncertain. The V gene lost 2 bases and the J gene lost 5 bases, with 19 bases spanning the gap. CDR1 and CDR2 from the germline V gene are MNHEY and SVGAGI. This CDR3 contains 18 residues. This chain's CDR3 is CASSYTPLDSANNSPLHF. The CDR3 DNA reads TGTGCCAGCAGTTACACTCCCCTTGACTCAGCCAATAATTCACCCCTCCACTTT.

This clonotype came up a few times. This chain uses TRBV15 with TRBJ2-6, with TRBD1 as a possible D gene (5 bases). The CDR3 covers 17 residues. Trimming stripped 3 bases from V and 0 bases from J, with 12 bases between. Germline V CDR1 and CDR2: LNHNV, YYDKDF (reference sequence). The CDR3 protein is CATSRDISSSGANVLTF. The CDR3 bases are TGTGCCACCAGCAGGGACATAAGCAGCTCTGGGGCCAACGTCCTGACTTTC.

This clonotype was observed a handful of times. J is TRBJ2-6 and V is TRBV30; no reliable D call. The germline V and J ends were trimmed by 4 bases and 4 bases, with 11 bases remaining between them. The CDR3 contains 14 residues. Germline values: CDR1 GTSNPN, CDR2 SVGIG (reference sequence). The CDR3: CAWIGRWGANVLTF. The CDR3 DNA sequence: TGTGCCTGGATTGGACGCTGGGGGGCCAACGTCCTGACTTTC. Full variable domain (remainder filled in from reference TRBV30 and TRBJ2-6): SQTIHQWPATLVQPVGSPLSLECTVEGTSNPNLYWYRQAAGRGLQLLFYSVGIGQISSEVPQNLSASRPQDRQFILSSKKLLLSDSGFYLCAWIGRWGANVLTFGAGSRLTVL.

The V and J genes are TRBV5-1 and TRBJ2-2; possibly TRBD1 for D (6 bases). Germline V gives CDR1 SGHRS, CDR2 YFSETQ. V lost 4 bases to trimming and J lost 1 base, with 14 bases between them. This CDR3 contains 16 residues. CDR3 sequence: CASSRPEQGNTGELFF. CDR3 coding DNA: TGCGCCAGCAGCCGGCCCGAACAGGGGAACACCGGGGAGCTGTTTTTT. The full variable domain, completed using reference TRBV5-1 and TRBJ2-2, is KAGVTQTPRYLIKTRGQQVTLSCSPISGHRSVSWYQQTPGQGLQFLFEYFSETQRNKGNFPGRFSGRQFSNSRSEMNVSTLELGDSALYLCASSRPEQGNTGELFFGEGSRLTVL.

This clonotype was counted a few times. This rearrangement joins TRBV9 to TRBJ2-1; D gene ambiguous. Trimming removed 0 bases from V and 7 bases from J, with 5 bases in between. Looked up from germline, CDR1 is SGDLS and CDR2 is YYNGEE. This CDR3 contains 12 residues. For the CDR3, the DNA is TGTGCCAGCAGCGTAGATGGAAATGAGCAGTTCTTC. Its protein product is CASSVDGNEQFF.

This clonotype was found many times. The rearrangement links TRBV6-5 to TRBJ2-1; TRBD2 matches at 10 bases. CDR1 is MNHEY, CDR2 SVGAGI, per germline. The CDR3 extends over 15 amino acids. With V trimmed by 6 bases and J by 4 bases, 6 bases remained unmatched. CDR3 amino acids: CASSYGLAEYNEQFF. In DNA form, the CDR3 reads TGTGCCAGCAGCTATGGACTAGCGGAATACAATGAGCAGTTCTTC.

This clonotype came up a few times. The chain couples TRBV20-1 to TRBJ2-3; D is unclear. The V gene's germline CDR1 is DFQATT and CDR2 SNEGSKA (reference sequence). The V gene lost 5 bases and the J gene lost 2 bases, with 8 bases spanning the gap. This CDR3 has 12 residues. The CDR3 nucleotides read TGCAGTGCTCCTACTTTCACAGATACGCAGTATTTT. Its translation: CSAPTFTDTQYF.

V usage is TRBV12-3 or TRBV12-4 and J usage is TRBJ2-7, with D unresolved. The CDR3 consists of 12 residues. V lost 3 bases and J lost 2, with 5 bases in between. The CDR3 loop reads CASSFFTYEQYF. The CDR3 nucleotides are TGTGCCAGCAGTTTTTTCACCTACGAGCAGTACTTC.

This clonotype was observed a handful of times. The gene calls are TRBV10-3 and TRBJ2-7; the match to TRBD2 covers 7 bases. V lost 5 bases, J lost 2 bases, and 9 bases stayed unmatched. Germline loops: CDR1 ENHRY, CDR2 SYGVKD. This CDR3 comprises 15 residues. CDR3 residues: CAISPRGDPTYEQYF. In DNA form, the CDR3 reads TGTGCCATCAGTCCCCGGGGGGACCCCACCTACGAGCAGTACTTC.

The chain links TRBV9 to TRBJ2-5; a weak D match, TRBD2 (6 bases). Per the germline V gene, CDR1 is SGDLS and CDR2 is YYNGEE. The CDR3 loop spans 14 amino acids. V lost 4 bases and J 4 bases, leaving 14 bases between the germline ends. In nucleotides, the CDR3 is TGTGCCAGCAGCCCTCGTTTCGGGGGAGAGACCCAGTACTTC. Its translation: CASSPRFGGETQYF.

This clonotype has just one count. The V call is TRBV5-1, the J call TRBJ2-7, with D hard to call. Germline values: CDR1 SGHRS, CDR2 YFSETQ. Trimming pared 2 bases from V and 2 bases from J, leaving 8 bases between. This CDR3 spans 13 amino acids. The CDR3 DNA reads as TGCGCCAGCAGCTTTGTGGGGACCTACGAGCAGTACTTC. Translation gives CASSFVGTYEQYF.

This clonotype was counted only a few times. This chain joins TRBV15 and TRBJ1-2, with TRBD1 identical over 8 bases. Germline V gene sequence: CDR1 LNHNV, CDR2 YYDKDF (reference sequence). Trimming removed 4 bases from V and 2 bases from J; junction bases left unmatched: 6. The CDR3 runs 15 residues. The CDR3 nucleotides are TGTGCCACCAGCAACGACAGGGGTGTAAACTATGGCTACACCTTC. Amino acids: CATSNDRGVNYGYTF.

The rearrangement joins TRBV20-1 to TRBJ2-3, with 11 bases that match TRBD2. This CDR3 comprises 16 residues. The germline CDR1 and CDR2 sequences are DFQATT and SNEGSKA (reference sequence). With 3 bases clipped from V and 6 bases from J, the junction kept 11 bases outside the gene matches. The CDR3 nucleotides read TGCAGTGCTAGTTCCGGGACTAGCGGTCGGTGGGATACGCAGTATTTT. This translates into CSASSGTSGRWDTQYF.

The chain joins TRBV7-8 to TRBJ1-1; the D gene is possibly TRBD1 (6 bases). Germline V gene sequence: CDR1 SGHVS, CDR2 FQNEAQ. The CDR3 is made up of 14 amino acids. Between the trimmed V and J ends, which lost 2 bases and 2 bases, there was a span of 9 bases. CDR3 sequence: CASSLTGPNTEAFF. As DNA, the CDR3 is TGTGCCAGCAGCTTAACAGGGCCTAACACTGAAGCTTTCTTT. The full variable domain, completed using reference TRBV7-8 and TRBJ1-1, is GAGVSQSPRYKVAKRGQDVALRCDPISGHVSLFWYQQALGQGPEFLTYFQNEAQLDKSGLPSDRFFAERPEGSVSTLKIQRTQQEDSAVYLCASSLTGPNTEAFFGQGTRLTVV.

The V and J genes are TRBV5-5 and TRBJ1-5; 7 bases agree with TRBD1. The CDR3 has 15 residues. Per germline, CDR1 SGHKS and CDR2 YYEKEE (reference sequence). V shed 2 bases and J 2 bases; nucleotides not matched to a gene: 4. CDR3 DNA: TGTGCCAGCAGCTTAGAGGGGGCAGGCAATCAGCCCCAGCATTTT. Its translation: CASSLEGAGNQPQHF.

The rearrangement joins TRBV12-3 or TRBV12-4 to TRBJ1-2, with D perhaps matching TRBD1 (5 bases). The CDR3 loop spans 15 amino acids. V lost 6 bases and J lost 0, with 14 bases in between. The CDR3 loop reads CASSQWGEANYGYTF. CDR3 nucleotide sequence: TGTGCCAGCAGCCAATGGGGGGAGGCTAACTATGGCTACACCTTC.